The rows below give T cell receptor beta chains drawn from one sample of a study of blood T cell repertoires in COVID-19. The data were produced by immunoSEQ multiplex PCR, yet TCRdb's version contains in-frame clones alone and is incomplete. The sample lists about 95,000 clones; roughly 90% were seen once. Material for sequencing was peripheral blood. Source of these receptors: a man in his forties or fifties with COVID-19, enrolled during active disease. Each CDR3 is given without its conserved first and last residue.

j_call v_call cdr3_aa
TRBJ1-1 TRBV19 ASSMKRVTEAF
TRBJ1-2 TRBV12-3/TRBV12-4 ASSSFRAYGYT
TRBJ1-5 TRBV6-6 ASSPQGASNQPQH
TRBJ2-1 TRBV7-2 ASSLDSGGPREQF
TRBJ1-5 TRBV23-1 ASSQSSAGFRDSNQPQH
TRBJ2-7 TRBV27 ASSLSSQNEQY
TRBJ1-1 TRBV6-5 ASKRNTEAF
TRBJ1-2 TRBV7-9 ASSLAPQNYGYT
TRBJ1-3 TRBV6-5 ASSYGRGEGNTIY
TRBJ1-5 TRBV4-2 ASSRDRVNQPQH
TRBJ2-6 TRBV27 ASSYIAARRGANVLT
TRBJ2-5 TRBV5-4 ASSPTGAYQETQY
TRBJ1-1 TRBV3-1/TRBV3-2 ASRKDSSNTEAF
TRBJ2-7 TRBV30 AWSRQEYEQY
TRBJ2-5 TRBV3-1/TRBV3-2 ASSPGLAGAQETQY
TRBJ1-4 TRBV11-2 ASSATVTNEKLF
TRBJ2-7 TRBV5-4 ASSPGTGGREQY
TRBJ1-1 TRBV3-1/TRBV3-2 ASSQDRGNTEAF
TRBJ1-3 TRBV30 AWDQGSGNTIY
TRBJ2-5 TRBV29-1 SGGPGEETQY
TRBJ2-1 TRBV6-5 ASRYLAVYNEQF
TRBJ2-3 TRBV7-6 ASSLSASGVVGPISTDTQY
TRBJ1-1 TRBV7-2 ASSTRQNTEAF
TRBJ1-5 TRBV6-5 ASSYSRQDQPQH
TRBJ1-4 TRBV7-9 ASSSGLVNEKLF
TRBJ1-2 TRBV19 ASRSGYGYT
TRBJ1-2 TRBV6-5 ASIQGYYGYT
TRBJ2-2 TRBV11-2 ASSQGWGELF
TRBJ2-7 TRBV6-5 ASSLQGTFSYEQY
TRBJ2-5 TRBV7-9 ASSLEGRVVETQY
TRBJ2-7 TRBV30 AWSGGGLEQY
TRBJ2-2 TRBV6-5 ASSFSTGQNTGELF
TRBJ1-1 TRBV29-1 SVETTGDKTEAF
TRBJ2-3 TRBV5-1 ASSVGTSAGGTDTQY
TRBJ2-6 TRBV28 ASTSVGRGGANVLT
TRBJ2-5 TRBV11-1 ASSFGTGVGETQY
TRBJ1-4 TRBV28 ASSTGTGMHEKLF
TRBJ1-2 TRBV7-2 ASSLERNYGYT
TRBJ1-1 TRBV5-1 ASSLGYRGNTEAF
TRBJ1-2 TRBV28 ASSSYTDRHYGYT
TRBJ1-2 TRBV12-3/TRBV12-4 ASSLPGSGYT
TRBJ1-6 TRBV7-2 ASSLSRESPLH
TRBJ1-4 TRBV4-2 ASSQDWLGGGEKLF
TRBJ1-5 TRBV7-2 ASSNRQNQPQH
TRBJ1-4 TRBV18 ASSPLQGSEKLF
TRBJ2-1 TRBV5-4 ASSPRTGRSNEQF
TRBJ2-5 TRBV5-1 ASSATSGGHQETQY